This paragraph covers one T cell receptor (beta chain) sequence. The clone's antigen remains unknown. No clone much larger than this one lies a single base away; base qualities are absent. Participants in the prospective study were aged roughly 18 to 100 years, lived in 24 United States geographic areas, and enrolled through a virtual design. To assign participants to cohorts, the prospective study relied on clinical history that participants themselves reported in a screening survey and a study questionnaire. Each participant in the prospective study had whole blood, serum and a nasopharyngeal or oropharyngeal swab collected by mobile phlebotomists. Participants in the prospective study had the option to provide additional blood draws and questionnaires over a roughly two-month period. Prospective study blood samples were shipped either frozen or at room temperature before DNA extraction. The record originates from a study of blood T cell repertoires in COVID-19 (dated by TCRdb to the early 2020s). At the level of the whole study: Samples from collaborators originated in the United States, Italy and Spain and spanned both the acute and convalescent phases of COVID-19. The material from the prospective study consisted of cDNA or gDNA derived from T cells, B-cell-depleted T cells, or PBMCs. The dataset comprised deeply sampled blood TCRbeta repertoires from subjects exposed to, actively infected with, or recovered from COVID-19. The repertoires were released in a freely available public database meant as a resource for research on the immune response to SARS-CoV-2. The samples were drawn from two sources: the first 160 participants of the ongoing ImmuneRACE study, and 950 to 1,500 subjects contributed by 6 global collaborators. Nearly every sample came with metadata listing a de-identified subject ID, COVID-19 status, age in years and sex. Where HLA class I and class II types were available, the types were taken from metadata supplied by the sample provider, not from assay-based typing. Findings and caveats that apply to the study as a whole: The quantity of clinical and demographic metadata differed by source and by participant and was supplied without curation.

Ends trimmed: V by 1 base, J by 2 bases; bases unmatched to a gene: 2. The CDR3 has 15 amino acids, counting the end cysteine and phenylalanine. Only the CDR3 portion is preserved as DNA: 45 bases, with reading frame beginning at the first base. Reading the germline V gene gives CDR1 MNHEY and CDR2 SVGEGT. TCRbeta CDR3 regions were amplified from genomic DNA by means of the immunoSEQ Assay, a bias-controlled multiplex PCR. Under the source paper's analysis protocol: Within the assay, amplification of reference gene primers was used to estimate how many nucleated cells each sample contained. To quantify the absolute abundance of each unique TCRbeta CDR3 rearrangement, sequence reads were collapsed and filtered. For each sample, productive Simpson clonality was calculated as the square root of Simpson's diversity index over productive rearrangements. TCRdb obtained this table from immuneACCESS and retained in-frame rearrangements with V and J assigned. These tables miss some clones; where compared with another copy, unresolved V genes account for less than half of the shortfall, and the remainder is unexplained. V, J and clone size derive from that table, while D and trimming were established from the DNA sequence. The sample records 200,000 to 300,000 clones, roughly 85% of which are singletons. The ten largest clones represent 9.1% of the sample.

Material: PBMCs or T cells enriched from blood (not recorded which). The source of this sequence is a woman aged 45-59 years with acute COVID-19. Recombination joined TRBV6-2 or TRBV6-3 with TRBJ2-7, with 10 middle bases fitting TRBD1. The CDR3 region has the sequence CASSYLGTGAYEQYF. The nucleotide sequence reads TGTGCCAGCAGTTACTTAGGGACAGGGGCCTACGAGCAGTACTTC.